The rows below give T cell receptor beta chains drawn from one sample of a study of blood T cell repertoires in COVID-19. The repertoire was sequenced with immunoSEQ multiplex PCR; TCRdb's copy has only in-frame clones and lacks some. The sample records about 110,000 clones, around 91% being singletons. The sequenced material came from peripheral blood. The receptors stem from an elderly woman with acute or convalescent COVID-19. Both conserved end residues are part of each CDR3. The order of the fields is V gene, J gene, CDR3 protein.

>TRBV4-1|TRBJ1-3
CASSRNTGFGNTIYF
>TRBV7-6|TRBJ2-1
CASSLAGSGGNEQFF
>TRBV7-8|TRBJ2-7
CASSQRRQGAREQYF
>TRBV10-2|TRBJ1-5
CASSEQEHQPQHF
>TRBV4-1|TRBJ1-5
CASSQGQSSDQPQHF
>TRBV28|TRBJ1-2
CASSPTGGGPRNLNYGYTF
>TRBV6-2/TRBV6-3|TRBJ1-2
CASSYQDRTRHYGYTF
>TRBV7-9|TRBJ1-3
CASSFYGGIGNTIYF
>TRBV2|TRBJ2-5
CASSGLAGRETQYF
>TRBV19|TRBJ1-5
CASSIGQGNQPQHF
>TRBV27|TRBJ2-1
CASSPYDRGSEQFF
>TRBV18|TRBJ2-1
CASSPTATYGEQFF
>TRBV7-9|TRBJ1-1
CASSSKAGGTEAFF
>TRBV27|TRBJ1-1
CASSSRPSGDGRNTEAFF
>TRBV5-4|TRBJ1-5
CASSLGPGVGQPQHF
>TRBV7-6|TRBJ2-3
CASSVARSTDTQYF
>TRBV6-5|TRBJ2-7
CASSSNRGAIYEQYF
>TRBV10-2|TRBJ1-2
CASSEIGAAGYTF
>TRBV27|TRBJ1-5
CASGIQGNGNQPQHF
>TRBV28|TRBJ2-7
CASSFSGTGLYEQYF
>TRBV2|TRBJ2-5
CASKDRGEAKTQYF
>TRBV2|TRBJ2-7
CASIGAGGSEQYF
>TRBV19|TRBJ2-7
CASKTVDDSYEQYF
>TRBV7-2|TRBJ1-2
CASSPSRGLGNYGYTF
>TRBV18|TRBJ2-1
CASSPPTHGTSGIGEQFF
>TRBV6-5|TRBJ2-7
CASSYDRTSYEQYF
>TRBV28|TRBJ1-5
CASSFRRVDQPQHF
>TRBV3-1/TRBV3-2|TRBJ1-6
CASSQRTTVRARNSPLHF
>TRBV3-1/TRBV3-2|TRBJ1-5
CASSHQRDSLSNQPQHF
>TRBV5-5|TRBJ1-6
CASSFAGGDSPLHF
>TRBV7-2|TRBJ2-5
CASSWTADLWETQYF
>TRBV19|TRBJ1-2
CASSIVPGVTNYGYTF
>TRBV5-5|TRBJ1-2
CASSLAVGGRYGYTF
>TRBV10-3|TRBJ1-3
CAISATRSSGNTIYF
>TRBV7-9|TRBJ2-5
CASSVQGRGETQYF
>TRBV12-5|TRBJ1-4
CASGLDPLGSEKLFF
>TRBV10-1|TRBJ2-7
CASSESTGEQYF
>TRBV5-1|TRBJ1-1
CASSSTGQTNTEAFF
>TRBV11-2|TRBJ2-3
CASSLANSGGADTQYF
>TRBV12-1|TRBJ2-3
CASSSAGDRGTDTQYF
>TRBV5-1|TRBJ2-3
CASSLGGSSDTQYF
>TRBV3-1/TRBV3-2|TRBJ1-5
CASSQGVTGLVQEPQHF
>TRBV5-8|TRBJ2-5
CASRSGLAGMETQYF
>TRBV28|TRBJ1-2
CASTRVTGREDGYTF
>TRBV10-2|TRBJ2-5
CASRVTGVETQYF
>TRBV20-1|TRBJ2-7
CSASNYLSSYEQYF
>TRBV21-1|TRBJ1-1
CASTPPGSYF
>TRBV12-3/TRBV12-4|TRBJ2-3
CASKGTDTQYF
>TRBV18|TRBJ1-2
CASSPPGQEYYGYTF
>TRBV10-1|TRBJ2-5
CASSESRRHRQETQYF
>TRBV11-2|TRBJ2-5
CASSLPGEETQYF
>TRBV5-6|TRBJ1-1
CASSPPERGRGTEAFF
>TRBV3-1/TRBV3-2|TRBJ1-5
CASSQDLQSNQPQHF
>TRBV27|TRBJ1-5
CASSFDRARPQHF
>TRBV2|TRBJ2-5
CASNGGQGVVETQYF